This T cell receptor (beta chain) was recovered during a study of beta chain features in type 1 diabetes. Isolation of CD4+ naive, central memory, regulatory and stem cell-like memory cells was achieved by sorting via CD45RO/CCR7/CD25/CD127/CD95/CD27. In germline, CDR1 is SGDLS, CDR2 YYNGEE. With 4 bases removed from V and 1 base from J, the gap between germline ends came to 11 bases. This CDR3 has 15 residues. Sequencing targeted expressed TCRB transcripts, as all isolated RNA had been reverse transcribed. Clones were sequenced by immunoSEQ multiplex PCR, and TCRdb holds only the in-frame ones, with some missing. The sample lists hundreds of thousands of clones, around 30% seen once, with about 0.065% in the top ten.

The V call is TRBV9, the J call TRBJ2-2; tentative D call: TRBD1 (6 bases). The receptor was isolated from a man in his late teens or twenties in good health. Source material: naive CD4+ T cells from blood. The CDR3 protein is CASSPQTGNTGELFF. Written as DNA, the CDR3 is TGTGCCAGCAGCCCTCAGACAGGGAACACCGGGGAGCTGTTTTTT.